A selection of T cell receptor beta chains follows, all from one sample in a study of blood T cell repertoires in COVID-19. Here immunoSEQ multiplex PCR was the method, and the copy in TCRdb shows in-frame clones only, minus some. The sample lists about 71,000 clones; about nine tenths were seen once. Material for sequencing was peripheral blood. The receptor set was obtained from a woman under 30 with acute or convalescent COVID-19. CDR3s include the opening cysteine and the closing phenylalanine or tryptophan. Expanded clones are given a class, and other clones once, few, many or no size at all.

TRBV5-1	TRBJ1-1	-	14	CASSIRTGVTEAFF
TRBV7-9	TRBJ1-1	-	17	CASSLAAVRERGSEAFF
TRBV2	TRBJ1-1	-	15	CASNEGTRPNTEAFF
TRBV7-8	TRBJ2-1	-	15	CASSPYPGTHNEQFF
TRBV27	TRBJ2-1	-	14	CASVSGGPYNEQFF
TRBV9	TRBJ2-2	-	14	CASSVRQGAGELFF
TRBV19	TRBJ2-1	-	17	CASSFRQGGQSYNEQFF
TRBV28	TRBJ2-5	-	14	CASSLSGAWKTQYF
TRBV7-2	TRBJ1-1	once	17	CASSSQGAGGMNTEAFF
TRBV3-1/TRBV3-2	TRBJ2-7	-	15	CASSSGLAGGSEQYF
TRBV3-1/TRBV3-2	TRBJ1-2	-	14	CASSQDITGSGYTF
TRBV4-2	TRBJ1-6	-	21	CASSHFPSMALGGKDYSPLHF
TRBV11-2	TRBJ2-1	-	12	CASSLDRNEQFF
TRBV11-3	TRBJ2-1	-	14	CASSSSPTHNEQFF
TRBV18	TRBJ2-1	-	18	CASSPKLMLAGSYNEQFF
TRBV19	TRBJ2-5	-	11	CASSIAETQYF
TRBV19	TRBJ2-3	once	15	CASSILAGNTDTQYF
TRBV29-1	TRBJ2-2	-	14	CSVRDRDLAGELFF
TRBV6-5	TRBJ2-7	few	14	CASSRDRGAYEQYF
TRBV27	TRBJ1-1	few	17	CASSPTYTGVASTEAFF
TRBV27	TRBJ2-7	-	12	CASSRGFDEQYF
TRBV19	TRBJ1-1	-	13	CASSPGGGTEAFF
TRBV19	TRBJ2-1	-	16	CASSVASGSFYNEQFF
TRBV3-1/TRBV3-2	TRBJ2-1	-	14	CASSQVSGDHEQFF
TRBV7-9	TRBJ2-7	once	13	CASSPGQGYEQYF
TRBV16	TRBJ1-2	-	14	CASSTGTDLYGYTF
TRBV19	TRBJ1-6	-	18	CASSIGTGGGLNNSPLHF
TRBV25-1	TRBJ1-4	-	13	CASSQGLREKLFF
TRBV15	TRBJ1-1	-	16	CATSRVVNSMNTEAFF
TRBV15	TRBJ2-5	-	16	CATSRRTDSGGETQYF
TRBV28	TRBJ2-7	-	14	CASSLERGPYEQYF
TRBV30	TRBJ1-2	-	11	CAWDREDGYTF
TRBV27	TRBJ1-1	-	14	CASSLTGRATEAFF
TRBV18	TRBJ2-7	few	13	CASSLDTLYEQYF
TRBV27	TRBJ2-7	-	12	CASRSDRYEQYF
TRBV6-5	TRBJ1-1	-	12	CASSYSRAEAFF
TRBV2	TRBJ1-2	-	13	CASTGQGPGGYTF
TRBV3-1/TRBV3-2	TRBJ2-5	-	15	CASSTKQGAQETQYF
TRBV6-7	TRBJ2-7	-	16	CASRTIVLAGWYEQYF
TRBV24-1	TRBJ1-5	-	11	CATSSWQPQHF
TRBV7-2	TRBJ2-2	-	18	CASSLRSGRAFDTGELFF
TRBV3-1/TRBV3-2	TRBJ1-4	-	17	CASSQGGRGVTNEKLFF
TRBV4-2	TRBJ2-6	-	16	CASSQETGSGANVLTF
TRBV7-9	TRBJ2-1	-	15	CASSSPLTSGRMWFF
TRBV5-6	TRBJ2-3	-	16	CASSKKRQEGQDTQYF
TRBV9	TRBJ2-2	-	14	CASSLGQVGGELFF
TRBV6-1	TRBJ2-1	-	18	CASSEAPGPGGAYNEQFF
TRBV28	TRBJ1-6	-	14	CASRSTGVHSPLHF
TRBV19	TRBJ1-6	-	14	CASSMRGLSSPLHF
TRBV29-1	TRBJ1-4	-	11	CSVAEYEKLFF
TRBV7-2	TRBJ1-2	-	13	CASSLVGGAGYTF
TRBV28	TRBJ1-2	few	16	CASSLGSTGGRYGYTF